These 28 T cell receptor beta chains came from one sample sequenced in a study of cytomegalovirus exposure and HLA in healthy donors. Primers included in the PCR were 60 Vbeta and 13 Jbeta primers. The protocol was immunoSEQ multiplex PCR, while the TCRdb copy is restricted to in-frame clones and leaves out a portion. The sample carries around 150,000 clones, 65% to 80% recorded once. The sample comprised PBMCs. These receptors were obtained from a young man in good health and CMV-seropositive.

This CDR3 reads CASIYDRDNTEAFF. CDR3 DNA: TGTGCCAGCATTTACGACAGGGACAACACTGAAGCTTTCTTT. The chain uses TRBV2 and TRBJ1-1; 7 bases map to TRBD1. V trimming: 7 bases; J trimming: 2 bases; junction bases outside the gene matches: 7. The CDR3 extends over 14 amino acids. Per germline, CDR1 SNHLY and CDR2 FYNNEI. The complete variable domain, with remaining parts taken from reference TRBV2 and TRBJ1-1, reads EPEVTQTPSHQVTQMGQEVILRCVPISNHLYFYWYRQILGQKVEFLVSFYNNEISEKSEIFDDQFSVERPDGSNFTLKIRSTKLEDSAMYFCASIYDRDNTEAFFGQGTRLTVV.

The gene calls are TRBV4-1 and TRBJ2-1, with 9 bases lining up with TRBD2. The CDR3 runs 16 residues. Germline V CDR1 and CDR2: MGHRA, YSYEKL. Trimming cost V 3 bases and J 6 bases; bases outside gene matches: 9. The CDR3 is CASSHIGTSSINEQFF. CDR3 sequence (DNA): TGCGCCAGCAGCCATATCGGGACTAGCTCCATCAATGAGCAGTTCTTC.

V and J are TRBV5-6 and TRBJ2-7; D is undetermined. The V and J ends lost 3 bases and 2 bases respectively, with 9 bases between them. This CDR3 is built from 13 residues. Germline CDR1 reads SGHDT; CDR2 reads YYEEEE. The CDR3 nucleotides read TGTGCCAGCAGCTCTTACAGAACCTACGAGCAGTACGTC. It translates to CASSSYRTYEQYV.

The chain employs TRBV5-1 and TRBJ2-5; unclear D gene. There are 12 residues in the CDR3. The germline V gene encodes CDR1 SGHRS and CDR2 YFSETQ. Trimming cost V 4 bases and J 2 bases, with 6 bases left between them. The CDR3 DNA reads TGCGCCAGCAGCGCGGCTCAAGAGACCCAGTACTTC. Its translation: CASSAAQETQYF.

The CDR3 reads CASSLAGTGVNTEAFF. CDR3 DNA: TGTGCCAGCAGCTTGGCCGGGACAGGGGTGAACACTGAAGCTTTCTTT. The chain combines TRBV5-4 with TRBJ1-1, with 10 bases identical to TRBD1. Germline loops: CDR1 SGHNT, CDR2 YYREEE (reference sequence). With V trimmed by 0 bases and J by 0 bases, 2 bases remained unmatched. The CDR3 length is 16 residues. Full variable domain (outside the CDR3, taken from reference TRBV5-4 and TRBJ1-1): ETGVTQSPTHLIKTRGQQVTLRCSSQSGHNTVSWYQQALGQGPQFIFQYYREEENGRGNFPPRFSGLQFPNYSSELNVNALELDDSALYLCASSLAGTGVNTEAFFGQGTRLTVV.

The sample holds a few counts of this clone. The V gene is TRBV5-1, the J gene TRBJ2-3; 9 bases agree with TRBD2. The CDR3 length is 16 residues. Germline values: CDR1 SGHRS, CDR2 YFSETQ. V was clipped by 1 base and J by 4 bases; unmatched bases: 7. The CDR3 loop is CASSLYPAGGADTQYF. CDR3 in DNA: TGCGCCAGCAGCTTGTATCCAGCGGGAGGTGCAGATACGCAGTATTTT.

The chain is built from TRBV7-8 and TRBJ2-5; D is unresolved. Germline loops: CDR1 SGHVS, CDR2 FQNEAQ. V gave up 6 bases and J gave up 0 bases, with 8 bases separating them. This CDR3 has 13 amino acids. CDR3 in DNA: TGTGCCAGCAGGTCCCAGGACCAAGAGACCCAGTACTTC. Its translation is CASRSQDQETQYF.

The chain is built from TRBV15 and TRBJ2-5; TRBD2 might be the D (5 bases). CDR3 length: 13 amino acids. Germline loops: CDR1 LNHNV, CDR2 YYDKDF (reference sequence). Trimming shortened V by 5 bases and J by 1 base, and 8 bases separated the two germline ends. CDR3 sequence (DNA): TGTGCCACCAGCTTAGGAGGCCAAGAGACCCAGTACTTC. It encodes CATSLGGQETQYF.

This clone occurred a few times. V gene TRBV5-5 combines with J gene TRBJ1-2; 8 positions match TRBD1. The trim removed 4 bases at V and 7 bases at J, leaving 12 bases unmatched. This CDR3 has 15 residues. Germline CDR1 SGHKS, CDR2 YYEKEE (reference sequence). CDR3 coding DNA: TGTGCCAGCAGCCTGGGACAGGCGACCGATCTTGGCTACACCTTC. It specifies CASSLGQATDLGYTF.

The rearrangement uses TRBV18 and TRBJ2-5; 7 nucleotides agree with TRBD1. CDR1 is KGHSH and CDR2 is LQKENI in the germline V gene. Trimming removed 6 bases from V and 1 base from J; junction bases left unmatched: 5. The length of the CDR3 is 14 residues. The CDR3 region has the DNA TGTGCCAGCTCCCCCGGGACAGCCCAAGAGACCCAGTACTTC. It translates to CASSPGTAQETQYF.

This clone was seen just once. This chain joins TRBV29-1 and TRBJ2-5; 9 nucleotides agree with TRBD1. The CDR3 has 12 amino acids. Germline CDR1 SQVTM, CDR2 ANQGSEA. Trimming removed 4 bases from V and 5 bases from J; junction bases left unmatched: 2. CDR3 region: CSVGTGDETQYF. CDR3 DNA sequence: TGCAGCGTTGGGACAGGGGATGAGACCCAGTACTTC.

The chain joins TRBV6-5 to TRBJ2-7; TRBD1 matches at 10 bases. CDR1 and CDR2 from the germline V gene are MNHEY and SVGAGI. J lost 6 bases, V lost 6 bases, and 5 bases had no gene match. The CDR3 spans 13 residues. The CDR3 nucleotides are TGTGCCAGCAGGCGGACAGGGGGTTTCGAGCAGTACGTC. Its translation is CASRRTGGFEQYV.

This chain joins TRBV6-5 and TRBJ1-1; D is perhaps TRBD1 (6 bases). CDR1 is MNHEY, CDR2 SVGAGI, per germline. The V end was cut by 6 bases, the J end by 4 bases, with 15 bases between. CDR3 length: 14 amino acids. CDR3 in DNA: TGTGCCAGCAGCGTACTGGGGGCGGGCACTGAAGCTTTCTTT. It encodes CASSVLGAGTEAFF.

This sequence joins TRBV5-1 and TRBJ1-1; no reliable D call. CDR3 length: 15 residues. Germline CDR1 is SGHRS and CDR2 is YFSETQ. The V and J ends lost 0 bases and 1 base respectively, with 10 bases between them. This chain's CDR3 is CASSLDKIPNTEAFF. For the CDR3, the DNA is TGCGCCAGCAGCTTGGACAAAATACCGAACACTGAAGCTTTCTTT.

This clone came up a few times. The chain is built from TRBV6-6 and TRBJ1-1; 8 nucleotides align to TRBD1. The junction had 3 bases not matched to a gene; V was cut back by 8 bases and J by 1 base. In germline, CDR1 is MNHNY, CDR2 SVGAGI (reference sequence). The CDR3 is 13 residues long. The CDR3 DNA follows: TGTGCCAGCGCAGGACAGGGGAACACTGAAGCTTTCTTT. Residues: CASAGQGNTEAFF.

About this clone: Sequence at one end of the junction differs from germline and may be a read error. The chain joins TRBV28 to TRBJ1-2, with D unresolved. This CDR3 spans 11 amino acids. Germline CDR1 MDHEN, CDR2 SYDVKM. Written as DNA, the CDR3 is TGTGCCAGCAGTTCCCGACTGCGAGTCGCATTC. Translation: CASSSRLRVAF.

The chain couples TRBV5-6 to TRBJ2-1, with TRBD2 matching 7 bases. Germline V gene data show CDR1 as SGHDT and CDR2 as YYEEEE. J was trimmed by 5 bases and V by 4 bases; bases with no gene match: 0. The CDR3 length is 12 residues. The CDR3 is CASSLADNEQFF. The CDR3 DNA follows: TGTGCCAGCAGCCTAGCGGACAATGAGCAGTTCTTC.

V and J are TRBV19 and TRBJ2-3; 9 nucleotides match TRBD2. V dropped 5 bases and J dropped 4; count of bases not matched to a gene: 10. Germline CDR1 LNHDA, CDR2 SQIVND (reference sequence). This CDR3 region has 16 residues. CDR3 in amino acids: CASSPPGLAGPDTQYF. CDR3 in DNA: TGTGCCAGTAGTCCCCCCGGGCTAGCGGGGCCAGATACGCAGTATTTT.

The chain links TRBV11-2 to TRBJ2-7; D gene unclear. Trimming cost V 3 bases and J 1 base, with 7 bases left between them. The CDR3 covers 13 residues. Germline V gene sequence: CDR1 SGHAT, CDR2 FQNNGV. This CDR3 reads CASSLRSSYEQYV. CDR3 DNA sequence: TGTGCCAGCAGCTTGAGGTCTTCCTACGAGCAGTACGTC.

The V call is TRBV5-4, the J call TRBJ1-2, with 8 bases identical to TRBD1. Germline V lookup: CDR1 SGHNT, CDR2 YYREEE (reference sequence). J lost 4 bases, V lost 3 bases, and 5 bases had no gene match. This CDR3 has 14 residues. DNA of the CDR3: TGTGCCAGCAGCTCTCAGGGGGCAGGCTATGGCTACACCTTC. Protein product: CASSSQGAGYGYTF.

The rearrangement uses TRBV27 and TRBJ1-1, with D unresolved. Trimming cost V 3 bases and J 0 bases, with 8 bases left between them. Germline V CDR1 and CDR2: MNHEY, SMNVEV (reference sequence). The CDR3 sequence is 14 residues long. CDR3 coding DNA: TGTGCCAGCAGTTTTACCAGTTTGAACACTGAAGCTTTCTTT. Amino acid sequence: CASSFTSLNTEAFF.

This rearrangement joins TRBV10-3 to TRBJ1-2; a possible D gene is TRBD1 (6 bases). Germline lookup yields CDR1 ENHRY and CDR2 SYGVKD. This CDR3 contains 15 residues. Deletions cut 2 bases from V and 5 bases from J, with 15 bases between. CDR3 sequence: CAISEVGGGPYGYTF. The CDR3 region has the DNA TGTGCCATCAGTGAGGTTGGTGGGGGCCCTTATGGCTACACCTTC.

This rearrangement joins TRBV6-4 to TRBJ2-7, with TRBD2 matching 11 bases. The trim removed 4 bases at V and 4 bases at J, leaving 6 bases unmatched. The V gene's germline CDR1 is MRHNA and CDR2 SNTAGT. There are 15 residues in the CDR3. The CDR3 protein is CASSGLAGTLYEQYV. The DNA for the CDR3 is TGTGCCAGCAGTGGACTAGCGGGGACGCTTTACGAGCAGTACGTC.

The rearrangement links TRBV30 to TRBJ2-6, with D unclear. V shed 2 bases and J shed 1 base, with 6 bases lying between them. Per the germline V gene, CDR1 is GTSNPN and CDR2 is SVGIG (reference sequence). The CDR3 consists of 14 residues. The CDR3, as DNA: TGTGCCTGGAGTTGGGCGTCTGGGGCCAACGTCCTGACTTTC. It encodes CAWSWASGANVLTF.

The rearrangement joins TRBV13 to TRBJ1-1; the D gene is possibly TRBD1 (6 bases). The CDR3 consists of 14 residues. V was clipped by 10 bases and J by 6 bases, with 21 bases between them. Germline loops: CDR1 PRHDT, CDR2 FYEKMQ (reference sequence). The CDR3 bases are TGTGCCACAAACCGGAGGACAGAATGGGCTGAAGCTTTCTTT. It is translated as CATNRRTEWAEAFF.

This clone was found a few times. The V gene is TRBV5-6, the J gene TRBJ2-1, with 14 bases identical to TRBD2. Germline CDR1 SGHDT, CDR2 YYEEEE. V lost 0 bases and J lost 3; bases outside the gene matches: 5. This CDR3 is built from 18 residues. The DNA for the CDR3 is TGTGCCAGCAGCTTGGGGGGGACTAGCGGGAGCGTCTACAATGAGCAGTTCTTC. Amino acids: CASSLGGTSGSVYNEQFF.

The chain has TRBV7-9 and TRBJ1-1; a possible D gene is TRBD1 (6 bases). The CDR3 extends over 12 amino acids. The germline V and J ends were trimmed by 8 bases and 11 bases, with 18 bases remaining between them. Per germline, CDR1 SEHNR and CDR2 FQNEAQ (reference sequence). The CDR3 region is CASSGGAGAAFF. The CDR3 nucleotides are TGTGCCAGCTCGGGGGGGGCAGGGGCGGCTTTCTTT. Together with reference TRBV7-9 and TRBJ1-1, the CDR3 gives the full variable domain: DTGVSQNPRHKITKRGQNVTFRCDPISEHNRLYWYRQTLGQGPEFLTYFQNEAQLEKSRLLSDRFSAERPKGSFSTLEIQRTEQGDSAMYLCASSGGAGAAFFGQGTRLTVV.

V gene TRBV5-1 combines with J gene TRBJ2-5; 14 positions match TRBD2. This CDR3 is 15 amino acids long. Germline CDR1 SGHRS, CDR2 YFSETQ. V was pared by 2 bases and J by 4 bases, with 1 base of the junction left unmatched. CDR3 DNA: TGCGCCAGCAGCTTAGGGACTAGCGGGGGAGAGACCCAGTACTTC. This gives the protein CASSLGTSGGETQYF.